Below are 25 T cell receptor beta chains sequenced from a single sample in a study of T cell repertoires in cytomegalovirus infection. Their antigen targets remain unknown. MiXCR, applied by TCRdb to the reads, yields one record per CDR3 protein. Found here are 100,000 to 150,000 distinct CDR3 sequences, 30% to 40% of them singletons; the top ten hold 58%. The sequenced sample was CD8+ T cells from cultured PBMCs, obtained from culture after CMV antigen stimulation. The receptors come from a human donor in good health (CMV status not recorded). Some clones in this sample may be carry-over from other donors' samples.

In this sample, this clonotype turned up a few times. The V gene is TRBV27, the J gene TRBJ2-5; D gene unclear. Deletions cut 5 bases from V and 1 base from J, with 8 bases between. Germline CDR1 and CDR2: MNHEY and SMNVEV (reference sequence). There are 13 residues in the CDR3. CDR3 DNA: TGTGCCAGCAGTCCGCTGTTCCAAGAGACCCAGTACTTC. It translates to CASSPLFQETQYF.

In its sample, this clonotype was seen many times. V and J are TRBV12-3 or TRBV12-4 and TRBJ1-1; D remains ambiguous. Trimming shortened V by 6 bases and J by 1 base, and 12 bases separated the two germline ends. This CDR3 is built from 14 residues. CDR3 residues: CASSLGGTNTEAFF. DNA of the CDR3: TGTGCCAGCAGCCTAGGAGGCACGAACACTGAAGCTTTCTTT.

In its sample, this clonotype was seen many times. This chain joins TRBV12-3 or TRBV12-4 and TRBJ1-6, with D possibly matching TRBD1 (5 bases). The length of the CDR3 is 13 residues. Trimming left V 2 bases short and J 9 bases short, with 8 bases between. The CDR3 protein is CASSLYGGSPLHF. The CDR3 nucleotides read TGTGCCAGCAGTTTATACGGGGGTTCACCCCTCCACTTT.

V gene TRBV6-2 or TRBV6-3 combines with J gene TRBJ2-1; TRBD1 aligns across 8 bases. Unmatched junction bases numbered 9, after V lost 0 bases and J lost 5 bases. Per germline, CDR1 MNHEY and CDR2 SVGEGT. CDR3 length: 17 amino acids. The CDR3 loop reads CASSYSIGTGKNNEQFF. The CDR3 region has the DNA TGTGCCAGCAGTTACTCGATTGGGACAGGAAAAAACAATGAGCAGTTCTTC.

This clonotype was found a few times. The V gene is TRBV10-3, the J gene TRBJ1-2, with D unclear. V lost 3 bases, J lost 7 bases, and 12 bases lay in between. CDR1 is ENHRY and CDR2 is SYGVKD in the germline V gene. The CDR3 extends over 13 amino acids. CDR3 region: CAISEQKHSGYTF. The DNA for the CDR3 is TGTGCCATCAGTGAACAGAAGCACTCTGGCTACACCTTC.

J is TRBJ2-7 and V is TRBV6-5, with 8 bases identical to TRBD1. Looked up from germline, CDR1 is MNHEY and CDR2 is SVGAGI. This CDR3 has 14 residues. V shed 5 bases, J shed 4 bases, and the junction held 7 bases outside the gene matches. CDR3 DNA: TGTGCCAGCAGTGCCGGGACAGGCGCTTACGAGCAGTACTTC. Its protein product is CASSAGTGAYEQYF.

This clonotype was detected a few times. The CDR3 coding sequence is TGTGCCAGCAGTTTGACAGGGAAAACCGGGGAGCTGTTTTTT. Translating it yields CASSLTGKTGELFF. The rearrangement joins TRBV27 to TRBJ2-2; 7 bases map to TRBD1. This CDR3 spans 14 amino acids. CDR1 is MNHEY, CDR2 SMNVEV, per germline (reference sequence). With 3 bases clipped from V and 5 bases from J, the junction kept 3 bases outside the gene matches.

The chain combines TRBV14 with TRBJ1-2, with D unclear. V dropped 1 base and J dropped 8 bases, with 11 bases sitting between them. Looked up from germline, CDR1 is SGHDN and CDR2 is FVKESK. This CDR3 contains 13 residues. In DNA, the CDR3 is TGTGCCAGCAGCCAAGTACCATCGGGAGGCTACACCTTC. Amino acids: CASSQVPSGGYTF.

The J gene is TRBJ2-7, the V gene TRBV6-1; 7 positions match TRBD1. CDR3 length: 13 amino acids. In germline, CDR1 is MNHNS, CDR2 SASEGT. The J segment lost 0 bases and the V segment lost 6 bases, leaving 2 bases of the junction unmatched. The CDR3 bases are TGTGCCAGCAGAGACAGGGTCTCCTACGAGCAGTACTTC. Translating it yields CASRDRVSYEQYF.

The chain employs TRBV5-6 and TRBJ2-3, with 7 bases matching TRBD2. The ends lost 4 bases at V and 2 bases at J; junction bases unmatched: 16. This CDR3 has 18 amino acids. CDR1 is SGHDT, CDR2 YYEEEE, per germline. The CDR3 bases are TGTGCCAGCAGCGGGGGGGTTCAGGGTCGAATTTTCACAGATACGCAGTATTTT. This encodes CASSGGVQGRIFTDTQYF.

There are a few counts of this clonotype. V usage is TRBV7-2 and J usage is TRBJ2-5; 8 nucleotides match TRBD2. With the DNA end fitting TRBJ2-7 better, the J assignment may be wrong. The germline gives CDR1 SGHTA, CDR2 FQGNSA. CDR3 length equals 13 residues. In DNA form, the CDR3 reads TGTGCCAGCAGCTCCCGGACTAGCCCCGAGCAGTACTTC. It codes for CASSSRTSPEQYF.

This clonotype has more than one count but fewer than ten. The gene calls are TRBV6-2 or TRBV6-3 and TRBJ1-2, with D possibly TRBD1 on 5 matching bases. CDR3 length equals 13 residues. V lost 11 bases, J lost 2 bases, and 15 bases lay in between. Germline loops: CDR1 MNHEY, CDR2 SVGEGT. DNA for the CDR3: TGTGCCGGAGCCGGGACGGCAAACTATGGCTACACCTTC. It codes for CAGAGTANYGYTF.

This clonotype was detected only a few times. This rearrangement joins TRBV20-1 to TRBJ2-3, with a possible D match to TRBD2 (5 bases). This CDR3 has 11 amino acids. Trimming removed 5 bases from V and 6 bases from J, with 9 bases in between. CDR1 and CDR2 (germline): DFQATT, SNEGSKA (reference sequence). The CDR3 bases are TGCAGTGCTGACGGGGAGGATACGCAGTATTTT. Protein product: CSADGEDTQYF.

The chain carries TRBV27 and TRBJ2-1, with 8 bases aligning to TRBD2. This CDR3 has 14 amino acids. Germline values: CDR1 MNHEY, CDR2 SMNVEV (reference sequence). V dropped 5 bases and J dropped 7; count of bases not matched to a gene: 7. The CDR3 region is CASSLSGERNEQFF. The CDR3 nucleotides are TGTGCCAGCAGTCTTAGCGGGGAAAGGAATGAGCAGTTCTTC.

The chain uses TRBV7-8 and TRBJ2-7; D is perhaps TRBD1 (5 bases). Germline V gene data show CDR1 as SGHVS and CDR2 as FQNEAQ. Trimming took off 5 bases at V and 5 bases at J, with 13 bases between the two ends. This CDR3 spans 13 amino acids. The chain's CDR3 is CASSPNQGNEQYF. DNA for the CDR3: TGTGCCAGCAGCCCCAACCAGGGCAACGAGCAGTACTTC.

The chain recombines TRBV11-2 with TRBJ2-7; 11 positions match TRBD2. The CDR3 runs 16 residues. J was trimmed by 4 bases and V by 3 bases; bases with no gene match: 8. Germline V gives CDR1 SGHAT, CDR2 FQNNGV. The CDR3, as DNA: TGTGCCAGCAGCTTGTACCCCGCTAGCGGGGGGTACGAGCAGTACTTC. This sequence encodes CASSLYPASGGYEQYF.

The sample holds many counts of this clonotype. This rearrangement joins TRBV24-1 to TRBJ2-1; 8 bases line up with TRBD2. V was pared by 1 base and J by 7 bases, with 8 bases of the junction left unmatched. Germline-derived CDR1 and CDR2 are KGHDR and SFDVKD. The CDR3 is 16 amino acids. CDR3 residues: CATSDFGGGWRNEQFF. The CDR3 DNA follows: TGTGCCACCAGTGATTTCGGCGGGGGGTGGAGGAATGAGCAGTTCTTC.

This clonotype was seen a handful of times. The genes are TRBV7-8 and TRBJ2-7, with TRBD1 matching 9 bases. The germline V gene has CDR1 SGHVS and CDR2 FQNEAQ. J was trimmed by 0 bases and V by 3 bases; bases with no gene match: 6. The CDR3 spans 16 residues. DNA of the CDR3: TGTGCCAGCAGCTTGGGTGGACAGGGGCTCTCCTACGAGCAGTACTTC. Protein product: CASSLGGQGLSYEQYF.

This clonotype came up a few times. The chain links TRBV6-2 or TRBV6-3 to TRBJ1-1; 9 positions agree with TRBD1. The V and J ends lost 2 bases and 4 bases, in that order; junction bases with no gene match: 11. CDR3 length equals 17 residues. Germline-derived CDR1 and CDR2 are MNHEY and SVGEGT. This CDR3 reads CASSYLLNRGRVTEAFF. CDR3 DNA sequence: TGTGCCAGCAGTTACCTTTTGAACAGGGGGCGAGTCACTGAAGCTTTCTTT.

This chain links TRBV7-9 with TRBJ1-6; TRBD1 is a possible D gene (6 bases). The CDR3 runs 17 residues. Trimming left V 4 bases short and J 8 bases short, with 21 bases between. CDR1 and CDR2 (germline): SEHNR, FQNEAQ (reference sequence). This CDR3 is CASSSWEGRGGHSPLHF. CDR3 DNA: TGTGCCAGCAGCTCCTGGGAGGGCCGGGGGGGCCATTCACCCCTCCACTTT.

CDR3 sequence (DNA): TGTGCCAGCAGTGCCATTGGGAGCGGGGGGACAACCGGGGAGCTGTTTTTT. It codes for CASSAIGSGGTTGELFF. V gene TRBV6-2 or TRBV6-3 combines with J gene TRBJ2-2, with TRBD2 matching over 9 bases. V trimming: 5 bases; J trimming: 5 bases; junction bases outside the gene matches: 12. The germline CDR1 and CDR2 sequences are MNHEY and SVGEGT. The length of the CDR3 is 17 residues.

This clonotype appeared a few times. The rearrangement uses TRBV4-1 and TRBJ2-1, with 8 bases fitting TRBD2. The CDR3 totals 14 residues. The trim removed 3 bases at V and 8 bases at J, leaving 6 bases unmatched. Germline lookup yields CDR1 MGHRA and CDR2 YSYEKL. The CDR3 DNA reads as TGCGCCAGCAGCCACGTTAGCGGGGACCATGAGCAGTTCTTC. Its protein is CASSHVSGDHEQFF.

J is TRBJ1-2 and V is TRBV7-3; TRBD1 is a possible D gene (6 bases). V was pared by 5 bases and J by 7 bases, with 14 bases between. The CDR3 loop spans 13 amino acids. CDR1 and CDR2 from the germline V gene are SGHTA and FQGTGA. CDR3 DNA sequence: TGTGCCAGCAGCCGATTTGGGGGCGGTGGCTACACCTTC. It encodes CASSRFGGGGYTF.

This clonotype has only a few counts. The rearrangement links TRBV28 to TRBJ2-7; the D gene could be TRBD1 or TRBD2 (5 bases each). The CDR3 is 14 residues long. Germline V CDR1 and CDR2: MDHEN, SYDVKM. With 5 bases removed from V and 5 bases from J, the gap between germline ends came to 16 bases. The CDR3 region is CASSPLPGTHEQYF. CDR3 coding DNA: TGTGCCAGCAGTCCCCTACCGGGGACCCACGAGCAGTACTTC.

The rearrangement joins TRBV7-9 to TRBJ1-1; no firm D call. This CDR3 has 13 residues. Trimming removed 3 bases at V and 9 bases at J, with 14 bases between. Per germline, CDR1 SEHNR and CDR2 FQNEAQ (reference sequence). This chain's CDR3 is CASSLGSLGQAFF. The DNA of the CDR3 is TGTGCCAGCAGCTTGGGGTCCTTAGGCCAAGCTTTCTTT.